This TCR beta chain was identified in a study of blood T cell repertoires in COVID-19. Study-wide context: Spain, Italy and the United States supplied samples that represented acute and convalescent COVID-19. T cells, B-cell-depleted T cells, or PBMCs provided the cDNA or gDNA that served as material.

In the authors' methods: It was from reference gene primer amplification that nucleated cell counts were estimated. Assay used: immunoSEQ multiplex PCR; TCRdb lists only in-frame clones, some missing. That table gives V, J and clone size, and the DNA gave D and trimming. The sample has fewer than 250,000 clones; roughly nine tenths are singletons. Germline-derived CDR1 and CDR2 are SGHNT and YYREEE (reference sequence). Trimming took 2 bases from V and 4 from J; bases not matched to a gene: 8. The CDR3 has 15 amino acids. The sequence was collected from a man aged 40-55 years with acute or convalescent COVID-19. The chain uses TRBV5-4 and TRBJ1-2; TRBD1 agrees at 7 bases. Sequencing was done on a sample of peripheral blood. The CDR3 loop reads CASSFPTGPGYGYTF. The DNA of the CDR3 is TGTGCCAGCAGCTTCCCGACAGGGCCAGGCTATGGCTACACCTTC.